A single sample gave rise to the 9 T cell receptor beta chains below, sequenced in a study of blood T cell repertoires in COVID-19. The method was immunoSEQ multiplex PCR; TCRdb's version includes in-frame clones alone and lacks a portion of them. Altogether more than 200,000 clones are present, about nine tenths being singletons, with the ten largest covering roughly 2.5%. The sample consisted of peripheral blood. The receptors come from a woman aged 60 to 75 with acute or convalescent COVID-19.

This chain connects TRBV7-2 to TRBJ1-6, with D tentatively TRBD1 (6 bases). Germline V gene sequence: CDR1 SGHTA, CDR2 FQGNSA. This CDR3 comprises 15 residues. V was cut by 2 bases and J by 5 bases, with 10 bases left in between. The CDR3 bases are TGTGCCAGCAGCTTATCGGGACAAAATAATTCACCCCTCCACTTT. This codes for CASSLSGQNNSPLHF.

The chain joins TRBV5-1 to TRBJ1-2; D might be TRBD1 (6 bases). This CDR3 spans 16 amino acids. V was shortened by 4 bases and J by 0 bases, with 16 bases between the two germline ends. Germline assignment: CDR1 SGHRS and CDR2 YFSETQ. In nucleotides, the CDR3 is TGCGCCAGCAGCCTAGGGACACTGATCGCTAACTATGGCTACACCTTC. Encoded protein: CASSLGTLIANYGYTF.

The CDR3 region is CAISAGQGIGYTF. The CDR3 DNA sequence: TGTGCCATCAGTGCGGGACAGGGTATCGGCTACACCTTC. The rearrangement uses TRBV10-3 and TRBJ1-2; TRBD1 matches at 9 bases. Germline V CDR1 and CDR2: ENHRY, SYGVKD. V lost 4 bases and J lost 8; bases outside the gene matches: 5. The CDR3 covers 13 residues.

The chain joins TRBV6-5 to TRBJ2-7, with a weak D call TRBD2 (7 bases). Germline V gene lookup returns CDR1 MNHEY and CDR2 SVGAGI. Trimming removed 8 bases from V and 2 bases from J, with 10 bases in between. The CDR3 consists of 12 residues. CDR3 coding DNA: TGTGCCAGCCGGGGGGCTCCCTACGAGCAGTACTTC. This gives the protein CASRGAPYEQYF.

The chain uses TRBV6-6 and TRBJ2-5; tentatively, D is TRBD2 (6 bases). The V and J ends lost 7 bases and 5 bases respectively, with 17 bases between them. This CDR3 contains 14 residues. Germline V gene data show CDR1 as MNHNY and CDR2 as SVGAGI (reference sequence). CDR3 DNA sequence: TGTGCCAGCACCTCGGCGGGAAGCTGGGAGACCCAGTACTTC. This sequence encodes CASTSAGSWETQYF.

The V and J genes are TRBV30 and TRBJ2-1; maybe TRBD2 (6 bases). This CDR3 has 16 residues. The V gene lost 0 bases and the J gene lost 6 bases, with 18 bases spanning the gap. In germline, CDR1 is GTSNPN, CDR2 SVGIG (reference sequence). The DNA for the CDR3 is TGTGCCTGGAGTGTGGGGGGAGGTATGTGGGGCAATGAGCAGTTCTTC. Protein sequence: CAWSVGGGMWGNEQFF.

This chain uses TRBV7-8 with TRBJ2-7; D is unclear. This CDR3 is built from 14 residues. V was clipped by 1 base and J by 1 base, with 8 bases between them. In germline, CDR1 is SGHVS, CDR2 FQNEAQ. CDR3 nucleotide sequence: TGTGCCAGCAGCTTAGGGTCGGTATCCTACGAGCAGTACTTC. As protein: CASSLGSVSYEQYF.

The chain joins TRBV6-6 to TRBJ1-2; 7 bases fit TRBD1. The CDR3 contains 14 residues. V gave up 6 bases and J gave up 4 bases; unmatched junction bases: 8. Germline CDR1 reads MNHNY; CDR2 reads SVGAGI (reference sequence). This CDR3 reads CASSYGNRGYGYTF. As DNA, the CDR3 is TGTGCCAGCAGCTACGGCAACAGGGGCTATGGCTACACCTTC.

The J gene is TRBJ2-3, the V gene TRBV3-1 (or the pseudogene TRBV3-2); 7 positions agree with TRBD2. The ends lost 4 bases at V and 0 bases at J; junction bases unmatched: 4. Germline V gives CDR1 LGHDT, CDR2 YNNKEL (reference sequence). CDR3 size: 15 residues. The DNA for the CDR3 is TGTGCCAGCAGCCCCTATAGCGGGAGCACAGATACGCAGTATTTT. It encodes CASSPYSGSTDTQYF.